A selection of T cell receptor beta chains follows, all from one sample in a study of shared clonotypes between healthy human individuals. Clones were read by immunoSEQ multiplex PCR, and TCRdb kept only the in-frame ones, dropping some. This table has over a million clones, about 76% appearing once. Sequenced: memory CD4+ T cells sorted from blood. Source of these receptors: a man aged 18 to 29 in good health. The CDR3 runs from the conserved cysteine through the conserved F or W. Not all rows give a size; the values are once, few, many and, for expanded clones, a class.

abundance: -; v_gene: TRBV5-1; len: 15; CDR3aa: CASSFARFSSYEQYF
abundance: -; v_gene: TRBV6-5; len: 15; CDR3aa: CASSRSPGQGDGYTF
abundance: -; v_gene: TRBV12-5; len: 19; CDR3aa: CASGFTGPIRDSNNSPLHF
abundance: once; v_gene: TRBV29-1; len: 16; CDR3aa: CSVEEVTGLSSYEQYF
abundance: -; v_gene: TRBV6-1; len: 15; CDR3aa: CASSPGTAPNSPLHF
abundance: -; v_gene: TRBV10-3; len: 16; CDR3aa: CAATQSGGRSTDTQYF
abundance: -; v_gene: TRBV7-2; len: 17; CDR3aa: CASSLAQPGPRGNTIYF
abundance: few; v_gene: TRBV6-6; len: 13; CDR3aa: CASSRLGGAEAFF
abundance: -; v_gene: TRBV5-1; len: 18; CDR3aa: CASSSYPGEGTEDNEQFF
abundance: -; v_gene: TRBV5-5; len: 16; CDR3aa: CASSLGRAGSSYEQYF
abundance: -; v_gene: TRBV4-1; len: 17; CDR3aa: CASSQVYFSGSNEKLFF
abundance: -; v_gene: TRBV30; len: 14; CDR3aa: CAWMDQGVGNTIYF
abundance: once; v_gene: TRBV11-2; len: 19; CDR3aa: CASSREGLAGGNKKNEQYF
abundance: -; v_gene: TRBV28; len: 16; CDR3aa: CASSLQDRPGNYGYTF
abundance: -; v_gene: TRBV11-3; len: 14; CDR3aa: CASSFERNTGELFF
abundance: -; v_gene: TRBV6-6; len: 13; CDR3aa: CASMDQLDTEAFF
abundance: -; v_gene: TRBV14; len: 14; CDR3aa: CASSRSGGPYEQYF
abundance: -; v_gene: TRBV4-1; len: 17; CDR3aa: CASSQGSGGTGNNEQFF
abundance: -; v_gene: TRBV27; len: 15; CDR3aa: CASSVGLMSNQPQHF
abundance: few; v_gene: TRBV5-4; len: 16; CDR3aa: CASSVPTGGIQETQYF
abundance: once; v_gene: TRBV19; len: 16; CDR3aa: CASTSLAGEYRNEQFF
abundance: -; v_gene: TRBV1; len: 15; CDR3aa: CTSTQGRDRDGEQYF
abundance: -; v_gene: TRBV4-2; len: 16; CDR3aa: CASSQVWGGSSYEQYF
abundance: -; v_gene: TRBV2; len: 13; CDR3aa: CASSATGMGGYTF